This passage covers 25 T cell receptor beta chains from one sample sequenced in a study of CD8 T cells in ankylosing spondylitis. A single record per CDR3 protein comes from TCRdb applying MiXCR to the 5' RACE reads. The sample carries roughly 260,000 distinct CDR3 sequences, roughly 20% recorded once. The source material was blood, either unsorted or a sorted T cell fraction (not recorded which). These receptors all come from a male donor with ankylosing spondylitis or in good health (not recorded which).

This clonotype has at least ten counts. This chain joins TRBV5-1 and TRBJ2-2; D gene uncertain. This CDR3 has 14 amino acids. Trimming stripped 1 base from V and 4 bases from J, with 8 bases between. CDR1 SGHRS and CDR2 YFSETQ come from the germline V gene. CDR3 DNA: TGCGCCAGCAGCTTGCCAGCCCCCACCGGGGAGCTGTTTTTT. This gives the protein CASSLPAPTGELFF.

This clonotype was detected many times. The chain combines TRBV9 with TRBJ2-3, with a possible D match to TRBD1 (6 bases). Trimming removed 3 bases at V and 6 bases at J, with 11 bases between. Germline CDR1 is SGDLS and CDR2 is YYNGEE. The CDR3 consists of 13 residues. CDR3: CASSEQGTDTQYF. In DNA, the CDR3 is TGTGCCAGCAGCGAACAGGGTACCGATACGCAGTATTTT.

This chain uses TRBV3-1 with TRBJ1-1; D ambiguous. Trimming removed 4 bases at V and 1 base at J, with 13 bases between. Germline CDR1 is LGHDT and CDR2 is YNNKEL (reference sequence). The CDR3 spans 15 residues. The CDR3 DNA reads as TGTGCCAGCAGCCTTAAGTCCCGGGGGAACACTGAAGCTTTCTTT. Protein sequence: CASSLKSRGNTEAFF. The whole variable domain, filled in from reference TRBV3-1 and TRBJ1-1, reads DTAVSQTPKYLVTQMGNDKSIKCEQNLGHDTMYWYKQDSKKFLKIMFSYNNKELIINETVPNRFSPKSPDKAHLNLHINSLELGDSAVYFCASSLKSRGNTEAFFGQGTRLTVV.

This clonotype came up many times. In nucleotides, the CDR3 is TGTGCCAGCAGCCAAAGACTAGCGGAGACCCAGTACTTC. It is translated as CASSQRLAETQYF. The chain employs TRBV16 and TRBJ2-5, with 8 bases that match TRBD2. The CDR3 length is 13 residues. The germline CDR1 and CDR2 sequences are KGHSY and FQNENV. The J segment lost 5 bases and the V segment lost 2 bases, leaving 1 base of the junction unmatched.

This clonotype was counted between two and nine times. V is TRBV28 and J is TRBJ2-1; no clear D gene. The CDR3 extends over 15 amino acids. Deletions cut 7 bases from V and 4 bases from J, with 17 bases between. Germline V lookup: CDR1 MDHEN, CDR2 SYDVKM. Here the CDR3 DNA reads TGTGCCAGCATGCCGCAGACTGACTTATACAATGAGCAGTTCTTC. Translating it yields CASMPQTDLYNEQFF.

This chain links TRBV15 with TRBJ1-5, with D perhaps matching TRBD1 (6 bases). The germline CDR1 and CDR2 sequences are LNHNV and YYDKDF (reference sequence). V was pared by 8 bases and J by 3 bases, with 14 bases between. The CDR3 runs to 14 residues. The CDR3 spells CATGPTGFNQPQHF. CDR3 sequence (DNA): TGTGCCACCGGCCCTACAGGGTTCAATCAGCCCCAGCATTTT.

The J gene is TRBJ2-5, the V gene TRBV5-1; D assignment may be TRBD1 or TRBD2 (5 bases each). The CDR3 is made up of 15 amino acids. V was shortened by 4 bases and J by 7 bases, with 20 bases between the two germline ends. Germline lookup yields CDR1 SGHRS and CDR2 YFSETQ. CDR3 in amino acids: CASSPSRDAMGTQYF. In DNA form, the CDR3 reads TGCGCCAGCAGCCCGTCCCGGGACGCCATGGGGACCCAGTACTTC.

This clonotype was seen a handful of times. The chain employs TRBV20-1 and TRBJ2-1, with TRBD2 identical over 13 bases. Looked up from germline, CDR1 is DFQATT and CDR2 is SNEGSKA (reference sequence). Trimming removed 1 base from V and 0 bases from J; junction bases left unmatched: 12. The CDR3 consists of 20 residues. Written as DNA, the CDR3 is TGCAGTGCTAGAGTGCAGTTCGGACTAGCGGGAGTTAGCTCCTACAATGAGCAGTTCTTC. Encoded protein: CSARVQFGLAGVSSYNEQFF.

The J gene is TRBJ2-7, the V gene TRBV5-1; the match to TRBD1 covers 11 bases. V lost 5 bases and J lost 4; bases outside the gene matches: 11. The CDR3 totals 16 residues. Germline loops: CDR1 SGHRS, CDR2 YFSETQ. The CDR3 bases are TGCGCCAGCAGACCTAGACCCGGACAGGGGGCGTACGAGCAGTACGTC. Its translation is CASRPRPGQGAYEQYV.

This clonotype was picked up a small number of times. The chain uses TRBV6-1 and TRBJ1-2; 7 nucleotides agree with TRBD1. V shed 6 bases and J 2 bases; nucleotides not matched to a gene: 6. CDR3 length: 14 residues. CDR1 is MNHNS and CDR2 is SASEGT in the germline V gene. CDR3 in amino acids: CASSRDSFNYGYTF. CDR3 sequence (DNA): TGTGCCAGCAGCCGGGACAGTTTCAACTATGGCTACACCTTC.

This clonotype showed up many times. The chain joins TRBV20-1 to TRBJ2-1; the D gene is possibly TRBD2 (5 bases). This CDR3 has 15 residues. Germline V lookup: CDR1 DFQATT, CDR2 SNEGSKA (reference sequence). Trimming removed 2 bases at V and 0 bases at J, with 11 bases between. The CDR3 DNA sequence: TGCAGTGCTAGATCGGGTGGGAGCTCCTACAATGAGCAGTTCTTC. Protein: CSARSGGSSYNEQFF.

CDR3 residues: CASSRQENIQYF. CDR3 bases: TGTGCCAGCTCACGACAGGAAAACATTCAGTACTTC. The chain links TRBV18 to TRBJ2-4, with D possibly being TRBD1 (6 bases). Trimming stripped 4 bases from V and 5 bases from J, with 6 bases between. The germline V gene has CDR1 KGHSH and CDR2 LQKENI. This CDR3 contains 12 residues.

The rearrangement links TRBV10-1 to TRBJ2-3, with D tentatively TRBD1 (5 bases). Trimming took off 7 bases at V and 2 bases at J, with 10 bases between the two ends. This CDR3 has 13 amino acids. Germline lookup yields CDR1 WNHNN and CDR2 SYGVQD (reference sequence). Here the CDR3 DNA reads TGCGCCAGCAAGGACACCTACACAGATACGCAGTATTTT. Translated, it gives CASKDTYTDTQYF.

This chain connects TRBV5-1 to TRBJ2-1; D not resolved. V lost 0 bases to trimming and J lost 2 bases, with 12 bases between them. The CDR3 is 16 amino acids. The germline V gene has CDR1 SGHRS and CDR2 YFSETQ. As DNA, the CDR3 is TGCGCCAGCAGCTTGGAAGTTACGGCTACCTACAATGAGCAGTTCTTC. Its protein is CASSLEVTATYNEQFF.

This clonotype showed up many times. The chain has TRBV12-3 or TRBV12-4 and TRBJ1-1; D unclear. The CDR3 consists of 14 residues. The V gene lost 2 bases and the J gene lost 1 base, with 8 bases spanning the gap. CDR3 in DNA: TGTGCCAGCAGTTTAATGGGAAAGAACACTGAAGCTTTCTTT. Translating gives CASSLMGKNTEAFF.

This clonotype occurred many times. This CDR3 is CASSGRLAASNEQFF. In nucleotides, the CDR3 is TGTGCCAGCAGTGGTAGACTAGCGGCTTCAAATGAGCAGTTCTTC. The rearrangement links TRBV6-1 to TRBJ2-1; TRBD2 agrees at 9 bases. The CDR3 runs 15 residues. The germline V gene encodes CDR1 MNHNS and CDR2 SASEGT. The J segment lost 7 bases and the V segment lost 4 bases, leaving 8 bases of the junction unmatched.

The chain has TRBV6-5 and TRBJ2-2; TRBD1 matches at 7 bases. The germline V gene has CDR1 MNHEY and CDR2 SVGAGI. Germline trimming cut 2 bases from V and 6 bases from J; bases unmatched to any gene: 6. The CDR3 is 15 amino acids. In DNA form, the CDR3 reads TGTGCCAGCAGTTACGGAGACAGGGCCGCCGGGGAGCTGTTTTTT. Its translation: CASSYGDRAAGELFF.

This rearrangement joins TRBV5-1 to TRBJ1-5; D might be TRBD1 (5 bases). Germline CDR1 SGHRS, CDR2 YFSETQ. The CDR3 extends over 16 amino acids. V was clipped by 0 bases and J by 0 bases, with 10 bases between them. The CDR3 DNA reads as TGCGCCAGCAGCTTGGAAGGGGCCGATAGCAATCAGCCCCAGCATTTT. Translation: CASSLEGADSNQPQHF.

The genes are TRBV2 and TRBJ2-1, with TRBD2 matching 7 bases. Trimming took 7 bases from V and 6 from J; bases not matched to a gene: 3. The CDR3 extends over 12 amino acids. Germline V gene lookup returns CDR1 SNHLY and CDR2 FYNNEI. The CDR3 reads CASKASGNEQFF. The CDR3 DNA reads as TGTGCCAGCAAGGCTAGCGGCAATGAGCAGTTCTTC.

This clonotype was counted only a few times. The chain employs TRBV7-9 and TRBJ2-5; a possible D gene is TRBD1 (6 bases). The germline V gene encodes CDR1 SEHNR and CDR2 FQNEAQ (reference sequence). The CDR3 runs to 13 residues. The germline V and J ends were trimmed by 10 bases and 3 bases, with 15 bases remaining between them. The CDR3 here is CANTQGSEETQYF. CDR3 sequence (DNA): TGTGCCAACACACAGGGATCGGAAGAGACCCAGTACTTC.

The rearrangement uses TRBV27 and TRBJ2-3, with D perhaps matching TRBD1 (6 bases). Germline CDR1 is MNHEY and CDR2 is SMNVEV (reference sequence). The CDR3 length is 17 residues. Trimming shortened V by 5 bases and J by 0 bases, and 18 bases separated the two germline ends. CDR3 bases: TGTGCCAGCAGTAACCTCCGGGACAACCCTAGCACAGATACGCAGTATTTT. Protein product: CASSNLRDNPSTDTQYF.

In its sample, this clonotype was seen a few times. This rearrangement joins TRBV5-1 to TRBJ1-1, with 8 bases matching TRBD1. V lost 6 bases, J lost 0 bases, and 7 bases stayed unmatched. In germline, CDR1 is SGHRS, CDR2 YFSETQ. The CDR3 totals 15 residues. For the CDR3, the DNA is TGCGCCAGCAAACCCGGGACAGGCTTGAACACTGAAGCTTTCTTT. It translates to CASKPGTGLNTEAFF.

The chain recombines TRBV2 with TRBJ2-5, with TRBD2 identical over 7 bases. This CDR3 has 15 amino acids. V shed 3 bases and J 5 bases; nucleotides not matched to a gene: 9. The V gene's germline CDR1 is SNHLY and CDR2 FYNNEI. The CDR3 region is CASSDRAGSWETQYF. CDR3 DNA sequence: TGTGCCAGCAGTGATAGAGCGGGATCCTGGGAGACCCAGTACTTC. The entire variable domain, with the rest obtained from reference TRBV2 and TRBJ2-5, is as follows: EPEVTQTPSHQVTQMGQEVILRCVPISNHLYFYWYRQILGQKVEFLVSFYNNEISEKSEIFDDQFSVERPDGSNFTLKIRSTKLEDSAMYFCASSDRAGSWETQYFGPGTRLLVL.

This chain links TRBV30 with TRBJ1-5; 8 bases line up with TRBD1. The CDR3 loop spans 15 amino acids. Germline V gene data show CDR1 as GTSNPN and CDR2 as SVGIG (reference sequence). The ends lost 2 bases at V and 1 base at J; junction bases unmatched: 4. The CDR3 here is CAWSSDRGSNQPQHF. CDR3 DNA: TGTGCCTGGAGTAGCGACAGGGGCAGCAATCAGCCCCAGCATTTT.

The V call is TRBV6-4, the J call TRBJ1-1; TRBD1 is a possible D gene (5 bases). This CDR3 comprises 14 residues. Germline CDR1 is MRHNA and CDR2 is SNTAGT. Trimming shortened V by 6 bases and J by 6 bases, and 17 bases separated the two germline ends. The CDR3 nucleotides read TGTGCCAGCAGCCCTGGGGGGGTGATGGCTGAAGCTTTCTTT. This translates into CASSPGGVMAEAFF.